The 5 T cell receptor beta chains below all came from one sample that was sequenced in a study of breast tumors, draining lymph nodes, adjacent tissues. TCRdb used MiXCR to reprocess the multiplex PCR reads, holding one entry per CDR3 protein. The sample shows 84,000 or so distinct CDR3 sequences, around 30% of them seen only once. Breast cancer patients provided tissue from their axillary draining lymph nodes. The specimen sequenced was axillary lymph node tissue. The receptors stem from a female donor with breast cancer. Some clones in this sample may be carry-over from other donors' samples.

The chain uses TRBV30 and TRBJ1-1; D perhaps matches TRBD1 (6 bases). The germline V and J ends were trimmed by 3 bases and 0 bases, with 11 bases remaining between them. Germline-derived CDR1 and CDR2 are GTSNPN and SVGIG (reference sequence). The CDR3 is 14 amino acids. This CDR3 reads CAWSTGPLNTEAFF. The CDR3 region has the DNA TGTGCCTGGAGCACAGGGCCTCTGAACACTGAAGCTTTCTTT.

A word on this clonotype: At one end, the junction sequence differs from germline, possibly due to a read error. The chain links TRBV2 to TRBJ1-4; D is unclear. The CDR3 loop spans 16 amino acids. The germline V gene has CDR1 SNHLY and CDR2 FYNNEI. CDR3 in DNA: TGTGCCAGCAGCCCACCGGCGATTACAACTAATGAAAGACTGTTTTTT. Translated: CASSPPAITTNERLFF.

This clonotype was detected ten times or more. The chain carries TRBV18 and TRBJ2-2, with D possibly being TRBD2 (5 bases). V was pared by 3 bases and J by 5 bases, with 19 bases between. This CDR3 spans 17 amino acids. Germline V CDR1 and CDR2: KGHSH, LQKENI. The CDR3 sequence is CASSPDVRGRGTGELFF. In DNA form, the CDR3 reads TGTGCCAGCTCACCGGACGTCCGTGGGCGCGGGACCGGGGAGCTGTTTTTT. The full variable domain, in which reference TRBV18 and TRBJ2-2 provide the parts outside the CDR3, is NAGVMQNPRHLVRRRGQEARLRCSPMKGHSHVYWYRQLPEEGLKFMVYLQKENIIDESGMPKERFSAEFPKEGPSILRIQQVVRGDSAAYFCASSPDVRGRGTGELFFGEGSRLTVL.

This clonotype was recorded at least ten times. The J gene is TRBJ2-1, the V gene TRBV10-3; no clear D gene. The length of the CDR3 is 16 residues. The germline CDR1 and CDR2 sequences are ENHRY and SYGVKD. V lost 0 bases to trimming and J lost 4 bases, with 13 bases between them. DNA for the CDR3: TGTGCCATCAGTGAGTCACCTCCCATAGGGTACAATGAGCAGTTCTTC. Residues: CAISESPPIGYNEQFF.

V usage is TRBV27 and J usage is TRBJ1-1; 7 nucleotides line up with TRBD1. V was clipped by 8 bases and J by 5 bases; unmatched bases: 8. The germline CDR1 and CDR2 sequences are MNHEY and SMNVEV (reference sequence). CDR3 length: 13 amino acids. The CDR3 nucleotides are TGTGCCAGCTCCATCCGCAGGGGGACTGAAGCTTTCTTT. This codes for CASSIRRGTEAFF.